This paragraph covers one T cell receptor (beta chain) sequence. The sample belongs to a study of blood T cell repertoires in COVID-19. Study-level information: There were acute and convalescent COVID-19 samples, and they came from the United States, Italy and Spain. T cells, B-cell-depleted T cells, or PBMCs provided the cDNA or gDNA that served as material.

Germline-derived CDR1 and CDR2 are LNHDA and SQIVND (reference sequence). With V trimmed by 4 bases and J by 2 bases, 5 bases remained unmatched. The CDR3 extends over 16 amino acids. Original handling: Amplification from reference gene primers served as the basis for estimated nucleated cell counts. Profiling relied on immunoSEQ multiplex PCR, and the TCRdb table lists in-frame clones only, not all of them. V and J calls and clone size are copied from that table; D and trimming were computed from the DNA. The repertoire holds roughly 120,000 clones, with about 90% as singletons. V and J are TRBV19 and TRBJ1-5; the match to TRBD1 covers 10 bases. The sequencing input was peripheral blood. This clonotype was sampled from a man in his 70s who had recovered from COVID-19. CDR3 in DNA: TGTGCCAGTAGTAGACAAGGGACAGGGGGCAATCAGCCCCAGCATTTT. This translates into CASSRQGTGGNQPQHF.